These T cell receptor beta chains were read from a single sample in a study of T cell changes during pregnancy in multiple sclerosis. TCRdb's copy holds only in-frame clones and misses some; the assay was immunoSEQ multiplex PCR. The sample shows 30,000 to 40,000 clones, approximately 90% of them seen only once. The sequencing used CD4+ T cells from peripheral blood mononuclear cells, collected in the second trimester of pregnancy. All receptors come from a female donor in good health, enrolled as a control in a pregnancy study. The CDR3 runs from the conserved cysteine through the conserved F or W. D genes are given only for firm matches. Expanded clones get a size class; other rows say once, few or many, or leave the size out.

cdr3_nt cdr3_aa j_call d_call clone_size v_call
TGTGCCAGTAGTCGACATAGGAGCAATCAGCCCCAGCATTTT CASSRHRSNQPQHF TRBJ1-5 NA NA TRBV19
TGTGCCAGCAGCTCCAGGGACAGCCGTGGGACTGAAGCTTTCTTT CASSSRDSRGTEAFF TRBJ1-1 TRBD1 NA TRBV7-8
TGCGCCAGCAGCCACCGGGTTAATGACGGGGAGCTGTTTTTT CASSHRVNDGELFF TRBJ2-2 NA NA TRBV4-3
TGTGCCAGCAGTGAAGACGGGGGGGCCGGAGAGACCCAGTACTTC CASSEDGGAGETQYF TRBJ2-5 TRBD2 NA TRBV6-1
TGTGCCAGCAGGCCGGGGGGCACCGGCGGGGAGCTGTTTTTT CASRPGGTGGELFF TRBJ2-2 NA NA TRBV11-1
TGCGCCAGCAGCCAAGCCAGGGGAGGGCATGGCTACACCTTC CASSQARGGHGYTF TRBJ1-2 NA NA TRBV4-3
TGTGCCAGCAGCTTGACAGGGATTAATTCACCCCTCCACTTT CASSLTGINSPLHF TRBJ1-6 NA few TRBV5-4
TGTGCCAGCAGCCGTGAAGGGGTTTCACCCCTCCACTTT CASSREGVSPLHF TRBJ1-6 NA NA TRBV7-2
TGTGCCAGCAGTTGGACAGACGCGTTTCGGCAGCCCCAGCATTTT CASSWTDAFRQPQHF TRBJ1-5 NA NA TRBV6-9
TGTGCCGTACAGGGAATAGGACCTGAAGCTTTCTTT CAVQGIGPEAFF TRBJ1-1 NA NA TRBV6-6
TGTGCCAGCAGTCCTTCAGGGGGCCCTCAGCCCCAGCATTTT CASSPSGGPQPQHF TRBJ1-5 TRBD1 NA TRBV6-4
TGTGCCAGCAGTTTCTGGGCCATTAGTAATGAAAAACTGTTTTTT CASSFWAISNEKLFF TRBJ1-4 NA NA TRBV28
TGCAGTGACGCGAGGGACACTGAAGCTTTCTTT CSDARDTEAFF TRBJ1-1 NA NA TRBV20-1
TGTGCCAGCACCGAAGTCGGGGGAACTAATGAAAAACTGTTTTTT CASTEVGGTNEKLFF TRBJ1-4 NA NA TRBV5-6
TGTGCCAGCAGCTTGGGGGCCTTTATGAGCACAGATACGCAGTATTTT CASSLGAFMSTDTQYF TRBJ2-3 NA NA TRBV5-6
TGTGCCAGCAGCCCTGGACTAGCGGGGGGAGAAGAGACCCAGTACTTC CASSPGLAGGEETQYF TRBJ2-5 TRBD2 NA TRBV11-3
TGTGCCAGTAGTCCCGGACAGCCCTACGAGCAGTACTTC CASSPGQPYEQYF TRBJ2-7 NA NA TRBV19
TGTGCCAGCAGTGATATCCACGCGGGGACTGAAGCTTTCTTT CASSDIHAGTEAFF TRBJ1-1 NA NA TRBV28
TGCAGCGTGAGGGACTCTGAAGCTTTCTTT CSVRDSEAFF TRBJ1-1 NA NA TRBV29-1
TGTGCCAGCTCACCAACCGGGACAGGGACCCTAGGGACGCAGTATTTT CASSPTGTGTLGTQYF TRBJ2-3 TRBD1 NA TRBV18
TGTGCCAGCAGCTTCTCCGAGCAGTACTTC CASSFSEQYF TRBJ2-7 NA NA TRBV5-8
TGTGCCAGCCCGGGGCAGGGAGGTACTGAAGCTTTCTTT CASPGQGGTEAFF TRBJ1-1 NA NA TRBV6-1
TGTGCCAGCAGTCATGGTGGGACAGGGGGCCGCGGCTATGGCTACACCTTC CASSHGGTGGRGYGYTF TRBJ1-2 TRBD1 NA TRBV7-8
TGTGCTAGCAGCTTAGCGGGGGGAGATACGCAGTATTTT CASSLAGGDTQYF TRBJ2-3 TRBD2 NA TRBV7-7
TGTGCCAGCAGCTTTGGACAGGGGCAGTACTTC CASSFGQGQYF TRBJ2-7 TRBD1 NA TRBV7-2
TGTGCCAGCAGTGAAAACAGGGTAGCCAGCAATCAGCCCCAGCATTTT CASSENRVASNQPQHF TRBJ1-5 NA NA TRBV6-1
TGTGCCAGCAAGGGCAGGGTCACTGAAGCTTTCTTT CASKGRVTEAFF TRBJ1-1 NA NA TRBV6-5
TGTGCCAGCAGCCCCGGACAGGGACCCGTGTGGACCCTCCACTTT CASSPGQGPVWTLHF TRBJ1-6 TRBD1 NA TRBV6-6
TGTGCCAGCAGCCGACTTAGAGCGGGAAACACCATATATTTT CASSRLRAGNTIYF TRBJ1-3 NA NA TRBV7-2
TGTGCCAGCAGTGACACTGTGGGAGGCACAGATACGCAGTATTTT CASSDTVGGTDTQYF TRBJ2-3 NA NA TRBV19
TGTGCCAGCAGCTTAGCTGGCGGGGTCGTCAACTCCTACGAGCAGTACTTC CASSLAGGVVNSYEQYF TRBJ2-7 NA NA TRBV7-6
TGTGCCAGCAGCTTGTTGGCAGAGGCGAACACCGGGGAGCTGTTTTTT CASSLLAEANTGELFF TRBJ2-2 NA NA TRBV5-5
TGTGCCAGCAGCGTAGAACTTCGCGGCGAGCAGTACTTC CASSVELRGEQYF TRBJ2-7 NA NA TRBV9
TGTGCCAGCACCTTGGGGACAGGGGAAAACACCATATATTTT CASTLGTGENTIYF TRBJ1-3 TRBD1 NA TRBV7-9
TGTGCCAGCTCCCCCGAGGTACAGGGTGTCTATGGCTACACCTTC CASSPEVQGVYGYTF TRBJ1-2 NA NA TRBV18
TGTGCCAGCAGCCCAGATGGACAGGGCCCCCAAAAGACCCAGTACTTC CASSPDGQGPQKTQYF TRBJ2-5 TRBD1 NA TRBV7-2
TGTGCCAGCAGCTTGGGACATGGCAATGAGCAGTTCTTC CASSLGHGNEQFF TRBJ2-1 NA NA TRBV7-2
TGTGCCAGCAGCCTTGCGTTGTTGGGCGGGTTAAAGTACTTC CASSLALLGGLKYF TRBJ2-4 NA NA TRBV11-2
TGTGCCAGCAGTTCAACCAGAGAAGCTTTCTTT CASSSTREAFF TRBJ1-1 NA NA TRBV28
TGTGCCAGCAGCCTCACCCCCCCGGGACAGGGGTTGGCTGAGCAGTTCTTC CASSLTPPGQGLAEQFF TRBJ2-1 TRBD1 NA TRBV4-2
TGCGCCAGCAGCCGTCAAGTGGCAGGGGGGTCCTACGAGCAGTACTTC CASSRQVAGGSYEQYF TRBJ2-7 NA NA TRBV4-3
TGTGCCAGCAGCTTGGGGCAGGGGGCGGTTGAAAAACTGTTTTTT CASSLGQGAVEKLFF TRBJ1-4 TRBD1 NA TRBV6-6
TGCGCCAGCAGGCCCCAGGGAAAAGGGACTAATGAAAAACTGTTTTTT CASRPQGKGTNEKLFF TRBJ1-4 NA NA TRBV5-1
TGTGCCAGCACCCCGGGAGGGGCCGTCTCACCCCTCCACTTT CASTPGGAVSPLHF TRBJ1-6 NA NA TRBV9
TGTGCCAGCACCCTCGGGCAGGGGAACTATGGCTACACCTTC CASTLGQGNYGYTF TRBJ1-2 NA few TRBV5-5
TGTGCCAGCAGTTTAGTTTCGGTAGGTGGCTCCAGGGGGTCCTACGAGCAGTACTTC CASSLVSVGGSRGSYEQYF TRBJ2-7 TRBD1 NA TRBV27
TGTGCCAGCAGCCCTTCGACAGGATTTGAAGCTTTCTTT CASSPSTGFEAFF TRBJ1-1 NA NA TRBV7-3
TGTGCCAGCAGGGCGGGACAGAATCTTTCACCCCTCCACTTT CASRAGQNLSPLHF TRBJ1-6 TRBD1 NA TRBV7-8
TGTGCCAGCAGCTTAGAGAGGGGACAGAAGAATCAGCCCCAGCATTTT CASSLERGQKNQPQHF TRBJ1-5 TRBD1 NA TRBV7-8
TGTGCCAGCAGCCCCCCCATCCGGACAGGGGGCATCCATGGCTACACCTTC CASSPPIRTGGIHGYTF TRBJ1-2 TRBD1 NA TRBV7-8
TGTGCCAGCTCACTGGACAGGGGGGCCACCGGGGAGCTGTTTTTT CASSLDRGATGELFF TRBJ2-2 TRBD1 NA TRBV18
TGTGCCAGCAGTTTCCCCCGGGGACAGGGGTCCTACGAGCAGTACTTC CASSFPRGQGSYEQYF TRBJ2-7 TRBD1 NA TRBV28
TGTGCCAGCAGCGTAGGGGGCAGGGGGAACACCGGGGAGCTGTTTTTT CASSVGGRGNTGELFF TRBJ2-2 NA NA TRBV9